The clone carrying this T cell receptor (beta chain) was seen more than once but under ten times. What it binds is not known. Germline V gene lookup returns CDR1 MNHEY and CDR2 SVGEGT. Between the trimmed V and J ends, which lost 4 bases and 5 bases, there was a span of 20 bases. The CDR3 length is 16 residues. The sample belongs to a study of T cell repertoires in cytomegalovirus infection. From the reads, TCRdb called clonotypes with MiXCR, one entry per CDR3 protein. The data contain nearly 700,000 distinct CDR3 sequences, 33% of them singletons. The genes are TRBV6-2 or TRBV6-3 and TRBJ2-5; D may be TRBD1 (6 bases). The sequence was collected from a human donor in good health (CMV status not recorded). Some clones in this sample may be carry-over from other donors' samples. Sample: cultured PBMCs, taken from culture after CMV antigen stimulation. CDR3 sequence (DNA): TGTGCCAGCAGTTCCCCCGACAGGACAGACCCTGAGACCCAGTACTTC. It translates to CASSSPDRTDPETQYF.